The 21 T cell receptor beta chains below were found in one sample sequenced in a study of CD8+CD57+ T cells in acquired aplastic anemia listed by TCRdb under 2018. TCRdb names Illumina HiSeq 2000 as the instrument used. Profiling of TCR beta VDJ combinations and CDR3 sequences used genomic DNA as the template. TCRdb redid the processing of the public reads, applying fastp at Q25 and MiXCR, and retained in-frame beta chains. Each record represents a unique CDR3 protein, reported with the most common genes and DNA among its rows. For this sample the table gives some 200,000 distinct CDR3 sequences, of which around 32% were detected only once. Clones ranked in the top ten supply around 1.1% of the sample. The sample comprised sorted CD4+, CD8+, or CD8+CD57+ T cells (not recorded which) from PBMCs. All receptors derive from a human donor in good health, serving as a control.

This clonotype was counted at least ten times. The CDR3 loop reads CASSLASRSTDTQYF. The CDR3 DNA sequence: TGCGCCAGCAGCTTGGCGAGTCGGAGCACAGATACGCAGTATTTT. V is TRBV5-1 and J is TRBJ2-3, with no clear D. This CDR3 contains 15 residues. Germline CDR1 and CDR2: SGHRS and YFSETQ. V was pared by 0 bases and J by 0 bases, with 8 bases between.

This clonotype was seen repeatedly, ten times or more. This chain connects TRBV20-1 to TRBJ2-1; D is unresolved. CDR1 DFQATT and CDR2 SNEGSKA come from the germline V gene (reference sequence). The V end was cut by 0 bases, the J end by 3 bases, with 9 bases between. The CDR3 runs 14 residues. The CDR3 DNA reads as TGCAGTGCTAGAGAGAGCCTGGACTACAATGAGCAGTTCTTC. Amino acids: CSARESLDYNEQFF.

The V gene is TRBV12-3 or TRBV12-4, the J gene TRBJ2-3, with unresolved D. The CDR3 sequence is 16 residues long. The V gene lost 6 bases and the J gene lost 4 bases, with 20 bases spanning the gap. The CDR3 DNA reads TGTGCCAGCAGCCACTTAATCCGGACGTCCGCAGATACGCAGTATTTT. Its translation: CASSHLIRTSADTQYF.

This clonotype showed up many times. The chain joins TRBV15 to TRBJ1-5; D might be TRBD1 (5 bases). V was clipped by 2 bases and J by 7 bases, with 12 bases between them. The CDR3 consists of 14 residues. CDR1 LNHNV and CDR2 YYDKDF come from the germline V gene (reference sequence). The CDR3: CATSRLGDGQPQHF. The CDR3 DNA is TGTGCCACCAGCAGACTAGGGGATGGGCAGCCCCAGCATTTT.

The V gene is TRBV15, the J gene TRBJ2-5; tentative D call: TRBD2 (7 bases). V was trimmed by 7 bases and J by 7 bases, leaving 13 bases between them. The CDR3 spans 12 residues. CDR1 is LNHNV, CDR2 YYDKDF, per germline (reference sequence). The CDR3 DNA reads as TGTGCCACCATGGGGGGGGGCGTGACCCAGTACTTC. The encoded protein is CATMGGGVTQYF.

This clonotype was picked up a small number of times. The chain has TRBV7-2 and TRBJ1-5; 8 bases match TRBD1. The CDR3 extends over 14 amino acids. After removal of 3 bases from V and 4 bases from J, the junction contained 2 bases not matched to a gene. Germline V CDR1 and CDR2: SGHTA, FQGNSA. The CDR3 coding sequence is TGTGCCAGCAGCTTCGGGACAGGTAATCAGCCCCAGCATTTT. Its protein product is CASSFGTGNQPQHF.

CDR3 coding DNA: TGTGCCAGCAGTGATGCTTGGGCTAGCGGGGGGGCTAGCACAGATACGCAGTATTTT. This gives the protein CASSDAWASGGASTDTQYF. The chain combines TRBV2 with TRBJ2-3, with TRBD2 identical over 12 bases. The CDR3 runs to 19 residues. CDR1 is SNHLY, CDR2 FYNNEI, per germline. V shed 3 bases and J 0 bases; nucleotides not matched to a gene: 10.

This clonotype was seen at least ten times. The chain uses TRBV2 and TRBJ2-7, with no clear D. Germline V gene lookup returns CDR1 SNHLY and CDR2 FYNNEI. V shed 4 bases and J shed 2 bases, with 6 bases lying between them. This CDR3 has 12 amino acids. For the CDR3, the DNA is TGTGCCAGCAGTGGGTTTACCTACGAGCAGTACTTC. It encodes CASSGFTYEQYF.

There are many counts of this clonotype. The V and J genes are TRBV19 and TRBJ2-1; TRBD2 agrees at 7 bases. V gave up 4 bases and J gave up 7 bases; unmatched junction bases: 4. This CDR3 contains 13 residues. The germline V gene has CDR1 LNHDA and CDR2 SQIVND (reference sequence). The CDR3 here is CASSRGTTNEQFF. CDR3 in DNA: TGTGCCAGTAGTAGGGGGACTACGAATGAGCAGTTCTTC.

There are many counts of this clonotype. V and J are TRBV7-9 and TRBJ1-5, with D possibly TRBD1 on 6 matching bases. Trimming left V 5 bases short and J 4 bases short, with 12 bases between. CDR1 and CDR2 from the germline V gene are SEHNR and FQNEAQ (reference sequence). The CDR3 runs to 14 residues. CDR3: CASSVRTANQPQHF. The CDR3 DNA reads TGTGCCAGCAGCGTTCGGACAGCTAATCAGCCCCAGCATTTT. The full variable domain, completed using reference TRBV7-9 and TRBJ1-5, is DTGVSQNPRHKITKRGQNVTFRCDPISEHNRLYWYRQTLGQGPEFLTYFQNEAQLEKSRLLSDRFSAERPKGSFSTLEIQRTEQGDSAMYLCASSVRTANQPQHFGDGTRLSIL.

Many counts were recorded for this clonotype. The J gene is TRBJ1-6, the V gene TRBV7-9, with a possible D match to TRBD1 (6 bases). The length of the CDR3 is 15 residues. Germline-derived CDR1 and CDR2 are SEHNR and FQNEAQ (reference sequence). Trimming removed 3 bases from V and 5 bases from J, with 11 bases in between. The CDR3, as DNA: TGTGCCAGCAGCTTGCGAGGGGGTGATAATTCACCCCTCCACTTT. Amino acid sequence: CASSLRGGDNSPLHF.

This clonotype has at least ten counts. This chain links TRBV20-1 with TRBJ2-5, with D possibly being TRBD1 (6 bases). The length of the CDR3 is 13 residues. CDR1 and CDR2 (germline): DFQATT, SNEGSKA (reference sequence). V was trimmed by 5 bases and J by 3 bases, leaving 13 bases between them. The CDR3 region is CSAFHRVKETQYF. As DNA, the CDR3 is TGCAGTGCTTTTCACAGGGTAAAAGAGACCCAGTACTTC.

On this clonotype itself: A single base separates this from a much larger clone, so it may be a read error. This chain links TRBV19 with TRBJ1-5, with D possibly matching TRBD1 (6 bases). Germline CDR1 reads LNHDA; CDR2 reads SQIVND (reference sequence). V was cut by 7 bases and J by 3 bases, with 19 bases left in between. The CDR3 extends over 16 amino acids. This CDR3 is CASNKRSWTDNQPQHF. The CDR3 DNA reads as TGTGCCAGTAATAAACGCTCGTGGACAGACAATCAGCCCCAGCATTTT.

Notes on this clonotype: With a much larger clone just one base away, this may be a read error. This chain links TRBV15 with TRBJ2-1, with a tentative D call TRBD2 (7 bases). V dropped 5 bases and J dropped 10 bases, with 18 bases sitting between them. The CDR3 is 14 amino acids. CDR1 LNHNV and CDR2 YYDKDF come from the germline V gene (reference sequence). The CDR3 region is CATSPSGGGREQFF. In DNA, the CDR3 is TGTGCCACCAGCCCCTCTGGGGGGGGGCGCGAGCAGTTCTTC.

This clonotype was counted at least ten times. The CDR3 spells CSARGADTILNTEAFF. In DNA, the CDR3 is TGCAGTGCTAGAGGTGCAGATACTATACTGAACACTGAAGCTTTCTTT. The V call is TRBV20-1, the J call TRBJ1-1; unclear D gene. V shed 1 base and J shed 0 bases, with 15 bases lying between them. Germline V gene sequence: CDR1 DFQATT, CDR2 SNEGSKA (reference sequence). This CDR3 is built from 16 residues.

The chain recombines TRBV15 with TRBJ1-2, with a weak D call TRBD1 (6 bases). Germline loops: CDR1 LNHNV, CDR2 YYDKDF (reference sequence). Trimming took 5 bases from V and 0 from J, leaving 13 bases between them. This CDR3 comprises 15 residues. CDR3 in amino acids: CATSFRQAANYGYTF. In DNA, the CDR3 is TGTGCCACCAGCTTCCGACAGGCTGCTAACTATGGCTACACCTTC.

This clonotype was counted ten times or more. The rearrangement links TRBV10-1 to TRBJ2-3, with D possibly being TRBD1 or TRBD2 (5 bases each). V was clipped by 3 bases and J by 3 bases, with 13 bases between them. Germline lookup yields CDR1 WNHNN and CDR2 SYGVQD (reference sequence). The CDR3 consists of 15 residues. The CDR3 here is CASSDRGRGTDTQYF. CDR3 bases: TGCGCCAGCAGTGATCGGGGACGCGGGACAGATACGCAGTATTTT.

The rearrangement links TRBV25-1 to TRBJ2-3, with 7 bases fitting TRBD1. The ends lost 6 bases at V and 2 bases at J; junction bases unmatched: 2. CDR3 length: 13 amino acids. Germline V gene lookup returns CDR1 MGHDK and CDR2 SYGVNS. CDR3 protein: CASRGQDTDTQYF. The CDR3 nucleotides are TGTGCCAGCAGAGGACAGGACACAGATACGCAGTATTTT.

Of note for this clonotype: Just one base apart from a much larger clone, this may be a read error. The chain recombines TRBV20-1 with TRBJ1-3; D is ambiguous. Trimming pared 0 bases from V and 1 base from J, leaving 10 bases between. Germline V gene data show CDR1 as DFQATT and CDR2 as SNEGSKA (reference sequence). This CDR3 has 15 amino acids. This CDR3 reads CSARDATSSGNTIYF. CDR3 DNA sequence: TGCAGTGCTAGAGATGCCACCTCTTCTGGAAACACCATATATTTT.

The table lists this clonotype with a count of one. The chain carries TRBV2 and TRBJ2-3; the D is unclear. There are 15 residues in the CDR3. V shed 8 bases and J shed 2 bases, with 17 bases lying between them. Germline lookup yields CDR1 SNHLY and CDR2 FYNNEI. DNA for the CDR3: TGTGCCAGCCTCCAGGCTAGTACTAACACAGATACGCAGTATTTT. This codes for CASLQASTNTDTQYF.

CDR3 nucleotides: TGTGCCAGCAGTTCGCGGTATGAGACCAATTCACCCCTCCACTTT. It codes for CASSSRYETNSPLHF. The chain has TRBV6-2 or TRBV6-3 and TRBJ1-6; no clear D gene. Trimming removed 4 bases at V and 7 bases at J, with 14 bases between. Germline loops: CDR1 MNHEY, CDR2 SVGEGT. The CDR3 loop spans 15 amino acids.